Below are 19 T cell receptor beta chains sequenced from a single sample in a study of blood T cell repertoires in COVID-19. The data were produced by immunoSEQ multiplex PCR, yet TCRdb's version contains in-frame clones alone and is incomplete. Among about 240,000 clones listed, approximately 86% were seen once. The sequenced material came from peripheral blood. These receptors were obtained from a woman in her seventies with active or convalescent COVID-19.

The CDR3 DNA sequence: TGCGCCAGCAGCCAAGATTGGGGACAGCGCAATCAGCCCCAGCATTTT. Its translation is CASSQDWGQRNQPQHF. This sequence joins TRBV4-1 and TRBJ1-5; TRBD1 matches 7 bases. Trimming at V came to 0 bases and at J to 2 bases, leaving 4 bases not matched to a gene. This CDR3 contains 16 residues. Germline CDR1 reads MGHRA; CDR2 reads YSYEKL.

This clone appeared once. The chain has TRBV6-6 and TRBJ1-6, with 7 bases matching TRBD1. The CDR3 consists of 15 residues. V was clipped by 6 bases and J by 7 bases; unmatched bases: 9. Germline V gives CDR1 MNHNY, CDR2 SVGAGI (reference sequence). CDR3 residues: CASRAPGQENSPLHF. CDR3 nucleotide sequence: TGTGCCAGCAGGGCCCCAGGACAGGAAAATTCACCCCTCCACTTT.

The J gene is TRBJ2-2, the V gene TRBV5-1; no clear D gene. CDR3 length: 13 amino acids. V was cut by 0 bases and J by 4 bases, with 4 bases left in between. CDR1 is SGHRS and CDR2 is YFSETQ in the germline V gene. The CDR3 reads CASSLAVTGELFF. DNA for the CDR3: TGCGCCAGCAGCTTGGCCGTCACCGGGGAGCTGTTTTTT.

V usage is TRBV24-1 and J usage is TRBJ1-1; D not certain. The CDR3 covers 13 residues. CDR1 KGHDR and CDR2 SFDVKD come from the germline V gene. V lost 2 bases and J lost 2, with 5 bases in between. This CDR3 is CATSDYKNTEAFF. The CDR3 coding sequence is TGTGCCACCAGTGATTACAAAAACACTGAAGCTTTCTTT.

The CDR3 reads CASSPQQEGEKLFF. The CDR3, as DNA: TGTGCCAGCTCACCACAACAGGAGGGTGAAAAACTGTTTTTT. The chain has TRBV18 and TRBJ1-4; TRBD1 might be the D (5 bases). Germline-derived CDR1 and CDR2 are KGHSH and LQKENI. The CDR3 extends over 14 amino acids. The V end was cut by 1 base, the J end by 7 bases, with 10 bases between.

V usage is TRBV10-3 and J usage is TRBJ2-7; D is undetermined. Trimming removed 10 bases from V and 0 bases from J, with 10 bases in between. This CDR3 is 12 amino acids long. CDR1 is ENHRY and CDR2 is SYGVKD in the germline V gene. The CDR3 spells CATRHGSYEQYF. CDR3 coding DNA: TGTGCCACCCGACACGGCTCCTACGAGCAGTACTTC.

This rearrangement joins TRBV3-1 (or the pseudogene TRBV3-2) to TRBJ2-5, with D uncertain. Trimming stripped 8 bases from V and 5 bases from J, with 9 bases between. Looked up from germline, CDR1 is LGHDT and CDR2 is YNNKEL (reference sequence). CDR3 length equals 11 residues. In DNA, the CDR3 is TGTGCCAGCGACGGGTTGGAGACCCAGTACTTC. This gives the protein CASDGLETQYF.

CDR3 DNA: TGCGCCAGCAGCGAGAATGGGAGGGAAGAGACCCAGTACTTC. It specifies CASSENGREETQYF. The V and J genes are TRBV5-1 and TRBJ2-5; 7 nucleotides align to TRBD2. V lost 4 bases and J lost 3; bases outside the gene matches: 6. Germline CDR1 and CDR2: SGHRS and YFSETQ. The CDR3 is 14 amino acids.

This clone was recorded once. The chain uses TRBV18 and TRBJ1-1; D unclear. The CDR3 loop spans 13 amino acids. CDR1 is KGHSH, CDR2 LQKENI, per germline. With 2 bases removed from V and 1 base from J, the gap between germline ends came to 5 bases. The CDR3 sequence: CASSPSQNTEAFF. The CDR3 nucleotides read TGTGCCAGCTCACCAAGCCAGAACACTGAAGCTTTCTTT.

The rearrangement links TRBV19 to TRBJ2-4; D ambiguous. Germline V gene data show CDR1 as LNHDA and CDR2 as SQIVND (reference sequence). Trimming pared 4 bases from V and 0 bases from J, leaving 4 bases between. The CDR3 runs 13 residues. The CDR3 protein is CASSTVAKNIQYF. CDR3 DNA sequence: TGTGCCAGTAGTACCGTAGCCAAAAACATTCAGTACTTC.

This CDR3 reads CASSPGGAYEQYF. DNA for the CDR3: TGCGCCAGCAGCCCGGGAGGGGCTTACGAGCAGTACTTC. The chain couples TRBV5-1 to TRBJ2-7, with 8 bases identical to TRBD2. The V gene's germline CDR1 is SGHRS and CDR2 YFSETQ. The CDR3 covers 13 residues. Trimming took 4 bases from V and 4 from J; bases not matched to a gene: 4.

V usage is TRBV28 and J usage is TRBJ2-7; 9 bases align to TRBD1. After removal of 2 bases from V and 5 bases from J, the junction contained 7 bases not matched to a gene. The CDR3 totals 15 residues. Germline V CDR1 and CDR2: MDHEN, SYDVKM. Written as DNA, the CDR3 is TGTGCCAGCAGTTTACCGGGGGACAGGGTTAACGAGCAGTACTTC. Its protein product is CASSLPGDRVNEQYF.

The chain is built from TRBV5-3 and TRBJ1-2; D is perhaps TRBD1 (6 bases). TRBV5-3 is designated an ORF whose function remains uncertain. Trimming pared 4 bases from V and 1 base from J, leaving 14 bases between. This CDR3 is built from 15 residues. CDR3 DNA: TGTGCCAGAAGCCCCGTGGGGGGGCTTAACTATGGCTACACCTTC. Protein: CARSPVGGLNYGYTF.

In its sample, this clone was seen once. The chain recombines TRBV5-1 with TRBJ2-3; 11 bases agree with TRBD2. Unmatched junction bases numbered 5, after V lost 5 bases and J lost 0 bases. The germline CDR1 and CDR2 sequences are SGHRS and YFSETQ. This CDR3 contains 16 residues. CDR3 DNA sequence: TGCGCCAGCAGACTACTAGCGGGAGATAGCACAGATACGCAGTATTTT. Its protein product is CASRLLAGDSTDTQYF. The entire variable domain, with the rest obtained from reference TRBV5-1 and TRBJ2-3, is as follows: KAGVTQTPRYLIKTRGQQVTLSCSPISGHRSVSWYQQTPGQGLQFLFEYFSETQRNKGNFPGRFSGRQFSNSRSEMNVSTLELGDSALYLCASRLLAGDSTDTQYFGPGTRLTVL.

The chain links TRBV4-3 to TRBJ1-2; unclear D gene. Germline loops: CDR1 LGHNA, CDR2 YSLEER. With 0 bases removed from V and 6 bases from J, the gap between germline ends came to 14 bases. CDR3 length equals 15 residues. The CDR3 loop is CASSQDRRGLNGYTF. DNA of the CDR3: TGCGCCAGCAGCCAAGATAGGCGGGGATTGAATGGCTACACCTTC.

The chain recombines TRBV7-9 with TRBJ1-5, with D perhaps TRBD1 (6 bases). V lost 4 bases and J 4 bases, leaving 17 bases between the germline ends. Germline loops: CDR1 SEHNR, CDR2 FQNEAQ (reference sequence). This CDR3 contains 16 residues. CDR3 residues: CASSSLPGALNQPQHF. Here the CDR3 DNA reads TGTGCCAGCAGCTCCCTTCCAGGGGCGTTAAATCAGCCCCAGCATTTT.

The chain carries TRBV18 and TRBJ2-2; D is ambiguous. This CDR3 comprises 14 residues. Germline V gene sequence: CDR1 KGHSH, CDR2 LQKENI. V was clipped by 3 bases and J by 5 bases, with 10 bases between them. The DNA for the CDR3 is TGTGCCAGCTCACCCCCGACTGGTACCGGGGAGCTGTTTTTT. As protein: CASSPPTGTGELFF.

The V call is TRBV10-3, the J call TRBJ1-2; D might be TRBD1 (6 bases). The V gene lost 6 bases and the J gene lost 0 bases, with 17 bases spanning the gap. The CDR3 spans 16 residues. In germline, CDR1 is ENHRY, CDR2 SYGVKD. Written as DNA, the CDR3 is TGTGCCATCAGAGTACAGGGAAGGACCACTAACTATGGCTACACCTTC. Amino acids: CAIRVQGRTTNYGYTF.

The chain carries TRBV6-5 and TRBJ2-7, with 9 nucleotides matching TRBD1. Germline lookup yields CDR1 MNHEY and CDR2 SVGAGI. The CDR3 totals 14 residues. After removal of 6 bases from V and 0 bases from J, the junction contained 3 bases not matched to a gene. The CDR3 nucleotides read TGTGCCAGCAGCGGACAGGGGATCTCCTACGAGCAGTACTTC. Amino acid sequence: CASSGQGISYEQYF.